These T cell receptor beta chains were read from a single sample in a study of blood T cell repertoires in COVID-19. Some clones are missing from TCRdb's copy, which holds only in-frame ones; the method was immunoSEQ multiplex PCR. Among about 280,000 clones listed, 85% were seen once. Sequenced input: PBMCs or T cells enriched from blood (not recorded which). These TCRs come from a woman aged 45-65 years who had recovered from COVID-19. The CDR3 runs from the conserved cysteine through the conserved F or W. A D gene is named only where the DNA matches it firmly.

>TRBV19|TRBD1|TRBJ2-5
TGTGCCAGTAGTATAGCCGGGACAGGGAAGGAGACCCAGTACTTC
CASSIAGTGKETQYF
>TRBV5-1|TRBD1|TRBJ1-2
TGCGCCAGCAGCGAAGGGACAGTGAACTATGGCTACACCTTC
CASSEGTVNYGYTF
>TRBV18|TRBD1|TRBJ2-1
TGTGCCAGCTCAGCAGGACAGGGGGCGCGAGATGAGCAGTTCTTC
CASSAGQGARDEQFF
>TRBV2|TRBD2|TRBJ2-7
TGTGCCAGCAGAGTTGGACTAGCGGGAGTAAATGAGCAGTACTTC
CASRVGLAGVNEQYF
>TRBV5-6|.|TRBJ2-1
TGTGCCAGCAGCTTTTCCGAGGGTGAGCAGTTCTTC
CASSFSEGEQFF
>TRBV5-1|TRBD2|TRBJ2-3
TGCGCCAGCAGACTCGGACTAGCGGGGGTGGATACGCAGTATTTT
CASRLGLAGVDTQYF
>TRBV10-2|TRBD1|TRBJ1-1
TGCGCCAGCAGTGAGGGGGACAGACTTGAAACTTTCTTT
CASSEGDRLETFF
>TRBV18|.|TRBJ1-1
TGTGCCAGCTCAGAGGATCTCACTGAAGCTTTCTTT
CASSEDLTEAFF
>TRBV3-1/TRBV3-2|.|TRBJ2-3
TGTGCCAGCAGCCAAGGCGTGGATACGCAGTATTTT
CASSQGVDTQYF
>TRBV7-9|.|TRBJ2-5
TGTGCCAGCAGCTTAGCCCGTCTCCAGTACTTC
CASSLARLQYF